Listed below are T cell receptor beta chains from one sample, sequenced in a study of Ad26.COV2.S vaccination and SARS-CoV-2 variants. TCRdb's table, derived via immunoSEQ multiplex PCR, lists solely in-frame clones and lacks some. The sample lists hundreds of thousands of clones; about four fifths were seen once. The sample consisted of peripheral blood, taken in a trial of Ad26.COV2.S vaccine versus placebo. The receptor source for this set is a person aged 18-65 years who received the Ad26.COV2.S COVID-19 vaccine or a placebo. The conserved cysteine and the conserved F or W are not part of the CDR3 here. Each record gives: V gene, J gene, CDR3 protein.

TRBV19	TRBJ2-7	ASSPRTSIHEQY
TRBV5-4	TRBJ2-7	ASSTGGGSSYEQY
TRBV7-8	TRBJ2-5	ASSLIGTSGFQETQY
TRBV15	TRBJ1-6	ATSRGGDRVASPLH
TRBV5-1	TRBJ2-6	ASSTDSGTNVLT
TRBV2	TRBJ2-7	ASSYVLGSEQY
TRBV5-4	TRBJ2-3	ASSPSGSTAPDTQY
TRBV9	TRBJ1-1	ASSSRQGMNTEAF
TRBV5-4	TRBJ2-5	ASSLTRADQETQY
TRBV2	TRBJ1-4	ASSRTGRTNEKLF
TRBV10-1	TRBJ1-6	ASSTSPRAHSPTGSPLH
TRBV6-6	TRBJ2-7	ASSYEVYEQY
TRBV11-2	TRBJ2-1	ASSDTSGSNEQF
TRBV19	TRBJ2-2	ASSTSKDRSGKLF
TRBV6-5	TRBJ2-1	ASRTNGAGNNEQF
TRBV19	TRBJ1-5	ASSPLLANQPQH
TRBV10-3	TRBJ2-1	AISSAVPYNEQF
TRBV5-6	TRBJ1-2	ASSLWQSSAYGYT
TRBV30	TRBJ1-3	AWTGYLGNTIY
TRBV24-1	TRBJ1-2	ATSVGTVGYT
TRBV4-3	TRBJ2-7	ASSQYGRSYEQY
TRBV6-2/TRBV6-3	TRBJ1-2	ASSYSDRVDT
TRBV11-3	TRBJ1-1	ASSRHRNTEAF